This T cell receptor beta chain emerged from a study of siplizumab effects on memory and regulatory T cells. Study observations and caveats: Siplizumab led to significantly less abundant alloreactive sequences that could be traced back to unstimulated CD4+ memory cells.

Unstimulated TEMRA, naive, memory and effector memory subsets were sequenced in three donor pairs. Germline V CDR1 and CDR2: WNHNN, SYGVQD (reference sequence). Trimming took off 4 bases at V and 6 bases at J, with 10 bases between the two ends. CDR3 size: 14 residues. The assay was immunoSEQ multiplex PCR, and TCRdb's table has in-frame clones only and misses some. The table shows tens of thousands of clones, with roughly 95% occurring only once. With respect to this clone: Its specificity is unknown.

Specimen: naive CD4+ T cells sorted from blood. The chain recombines TRBV10-1 with TRBJ1-6; D may be TRBD1 (5 bases). This clonotype was obtained from a human donor in good health. The CDR3 sequence is CASSARDVNSPLHF. For the CDR3, the DNA is TGCGCCAGCAGTGCCCGGGACGTTAATTCACCCCTCCACTTT.